Following are 17 T cell receptor beta chains from one sample sequenced in a study of T cells after yellow fever vaccination. From the 5' RACE reads, TCRdb called clonotypes with MiXCR, one entry per CDR3 protein. The sample has approximately 510,000 distinct CDR3 sequences, 20% to 25% seen once. The starting material was PBMCs, obtained 21 days after the first yellow fever vaccination. All receptors come from a man aged 18 to 29 who received the YFV17D yellow fever vaccine.

CDR3 amino acids: CASKVNTEAFF. In nucleotides, the CDR3 is TGTGCCAGCAAGGTGAACACTGAAGCTTTCTTT. J is TRBJ1-1 and V is TRBV6-5; no clear D gene. Germline V gives CDR1 MNHEY, CDR2 SVGAGI. Trimming shortened V by 7 bases and J by 0 bases, and 3 bases separated the two germline ends. The CDR3 is 11 residues long.

This clonotype occurred a few times. CDR3 DNA sequence: TGTGCCAGCAGCCCAGACAGGGGGTGGCACCATGGCTACACCTTC. Its translation: CASSPDRGWHHGYTF. The rearrangement uses TRBV7-6 and TRBJ1-2; 9 bases fit TRBD1. Looked up from germline, CDR1 is SGHVS and CDR2 is FNYEAQ. The CDR3 sequence is 15 residues long. The V gene end was trimmed by 5 bases and the J gene end by 6 bases; junction bases not matched to a gene: 10. Filled out from reference TRBV7-6 and TRBJ1-2, the complete variable domain reads GAGVSQSPRYKVTKRGQDVALRCDPISGHVSLYWYRQALGQGPEFLTYFNYEAQQDKSGLPNDRFSAERPEGSISTLTIQRTEQRDSAMYRCASSPDRGWHHGYTFGSGTRLTVV.

A few counts support this clonotype. The J gene is TRBJ2-1, the V gene TRBV12-3 or TRBV12-4; tentatively, D is TRBD2 (6 bases). Deletions cut 5 bases from V and 0 bases from J, with 17 bases between. The CDR3 has 17 residues. The CDR3 spells CASSLTGLSSSYNEQFF. CDR3 sequence (DNA): TGTGCCAGCAGTCTGACGGGACTTTCAAGCTCCTACAATGAGCAGTTCTTC.

This chain joins TRBV29-1 and TRBJ2-7; either TRBD1 or TRBD2 may supply D (5 bases each). The CDR3 is 12 residues long. From germline, CDR1 is SQVTM and CDR2 ANQGSEA. Trimming shortened V by 3 bases and J by 2 bases, and 8 bases separated the two germline ends. The CDR3 protein is CSVDEGTYEQYF. DNA for the CDR3: TGCAGCGTTGATGAGGGGACCTACGAGCAGTACTTC.

Here the CDR3 reads CSAPVGGASGYTF. CDR3 coding DNA: TGCAGTGCCCCGGTAGGGGGGGCCAGTGGCTACACCTTC. The chain is built from TRBV20-1 and TRBJ1-2; D possibly corresponds to TRBD1 (6 bases). This CDR3 contains 13 residues. CDR1 and CDR2 from the germline V gene are DFQATT and SNEGSKA (reference sequence). Trimming stripped 6 bases from V and 7 bases from J, with 18 bases between.

This clonotype was seen repeatedly, ten times or more. The gene calls are TRBV4-1 and TRBJ2-3; 12 bases agree with TRBD2. The CDR3 consists of 16 residues. Trimming cost V 2 bases and J 4 bases; bases outside gene matches: 4. Germline V gives CDR1 MGHRA, CDR2 YSYEKL. Here the CDR3 DNA reads TGCGCCAGCAGCCAAAGGACTAGCGGGGCGGCAGATACGCAGTATTTT. It specifies CASSQRTSGAADTQYF.

The V call is TRBV7-2, the J call TRBJ1-5; D ambiguous. CDR3 length: 17 residues. The V end lost 2 bases, the J end lost 0 bases, and 14 bases lay between the germline ends. The germline CDR1 and CDR2 sequences are SGHTA and FQGNSA. The CDR3 DNA sequence: TGTGCCAGCAGCTTAAACAGTCTCGGCAATAGCAATCAGCCCCAGCATTTT. This codes for CASSLNSLGNSNQPQHF.

The chain employs TRBV10-2 and TRBJ2-7; unclear D gene. V lost 6 bases and J 6 bases, leaving 9 bases between the germline ends. This CDR3 spans 11 amino acids. The germline V gene has CDR1 WSHSY and CDR2 SAAADI. The CDR3 loop is CASRESGEQYF. CDR3 DNA sequence: TGCGCCAGCAGGGAATCTGGCGAGCAGTACTTC.

This clonotype was counted a few times. The chain carries TRBV7-2 and TRBJ2-1, with D tentatively TRBD1 or TRBD2 (5 bases each). Trimming cost V 5 bases and J 6 bases, with 17 bases left between them. The CDR3 has 15 amino acids. Germline CDR1 SGHTA, CDR2 FQGNSA. The CDR3 sequence is CASSTRGPHANEQFF. The CDR3 nucleotides read TGTGCCAGCAGCACCCGGGGACCCCACGCCAATGAGCAGTTCTTC.

This chain uses TRBV20-1 with TRBJ2-3; the match to TRBD2 covers 11 bases. This CDR3 is 17 amino acids long. The germline gives CDR1 DFQATT, CDR2 SNEGSKA (reference sequence). Trimming at V came to 7 bases and at J to 4 bases, leaving 16 bases not matched to a gene. CDR3 loop: CSVATEVAGGPADTQYF. CDR3 DNA: TGCAGTGTAGCGACTGAGGTAGCGGGGGGGCCCGCAGATACGCAGTATTTT.

In this sample, this clonotype turned up a few times. The chain links TRBV12-3 or TRBV12-4 to TRBJ2-4; D is undetermined. The CDR3 is made up of 17 amino acids. The V gene lost 2 bases and the J gene lost 0 bases, with 14 bases spanning the gap. CDR3 DNA: TGTGCCAGCAGTTTAAAAGTAATCGGCCTAGCCAAAAACATTCAGTACTTC. The encoded protein is CASSLKVIGLAKNIQYF.

The rearrangement links TRBV5-1 to TRBJ2-2; D is possibly TRBD1 (5 bases). The CDR3 has 14 amino acids. Germline CDR1 and CDR2: SGHRS and YFSETQ. V gave up 4 bases and J gave up 1 base, with 8 bases separating them. Here the CDR3 DNA reads TGCGCCAGCAGCCAGGGCCAGAACACCGGGGAGCTGTTTTTT. Protein sequence: CASSQGQNTGELFF.

This clonotype showed up just a few times. This chain connects TRBV29-1 to TRBJ2-3, with 8 bases that match TRBD2. V lost 6 bases and J lost 4; bases outside the gene matches: 9. The CDR3 length is 14 residues. Germline V lookup: CDR1 SQVTM, CDR2 ANQGSEA. The CDR3 spells CSVGGGPGADTQYF. DNA for the CDR3: TGCAGCGTCGGGGGGGGGCCGGGGGCAGATACGCAGTATTTT.

This clonotype was observed a few times. The chain recombines TRBV7-9 with TRBJ2-3; 8 bases are shared with TRBD2. Germline loops: CDR1 SEHNR, CDR2 FQNEAQ (reference sequence). The CDR3 runs 14 residues. The ends lost 4 bases at V and 4 bases at J; junction bases unmatched: 4. The CDR3 sequence is CASSYGGVSDTQYF. As DNA, the CDR3 is TGTGCCAGCAGCTACGGGGGGGTGTCAGATACGCAGTATTTT.

This clonotype occurred a few times. The chain employs TRBV11-2 and TRBJ1-1; D may be TRBD1 (5 bases). This CDR3 has 14 residues. Germline V gives CDR1 SGHAT, CDR2 FQNNGV. Trimming shortened V by 4 bases and J by 4 bases, and 13 bases separated the two germline ends. The CDR3 coding sequence is TGTGCCAGCAGCTGGGGGGACCTGCGCACTGAAGCTTTCTTT. Translating gives CASSWGDLRTEAFF. Full variable domain (rest looked up from reference TRBV11-2 and TRBJ1-1): EAGVAQSPRYKIIEKRQSVAFWCNPISGHATLYWYQQILGQGPKLLIQFQNNGVVDDSQLPKDRFSAERLKGVDSTLKIQPAKLEDSAVYLCASSWGDLRTEAFFGQGTRLTVV.

CDR3 amino acids: CSAPRTNSYNEQFF. The CDR3 DNA reads as TGCAGTGCACCTAGGACAAACTCCTACAATGAGCAGTTCTTC. The V gene is TRBV20-1, the J gene TRBJ2-1, with D maybe TRBD1 (5 bases). CDR1 and CDR2 from the germline V gene are DFQATT and SNEGSKA (reference sequence). V lost 6 bases and J lost 0, with 12 bases in between. The CDR3 runs to 14 residues.

This clonotype was recorded a few times. The chain joins TRBV4-2 to TRBJ2-1; 13 bases map to TRBD2. This CDR3 comprises 18 residues. In germline, CDR1 is LGHNA, CDR2 YNFKEQ. V lost 5 bases and J lost 9; bases outside the gene matches: 16. The CDR3 region is CASSYTSGGAGFVGEQFF. DNA of the CDR3: TGTGCCAGCAGCTATACTAGCGGGGGGGCCGGGTTTGTAGGTGAGCAGTTCTTC.